This T cell receptor beta chain was retrieved from a study of identical twins. As to this clonotype: The antigen is not known.

Study-wide findings and caveats: Models came in too low on out-of-frame TCR alpha sharing in monozygotic twins. Interpretation of the results relied on cross-sectional statistical analysis and not on following the same donors.

The length of the CDR3 is 17 residues. J gave up 0 bases and V 1 base, and 7 bases lay outside the gene matches. CDR1 SGHTA and CDR2 FQGNSA come from the germline V gene. cDNA molecules carried unique molecular identifiers, and template switching added a universal primer site. TCRdb re-called the 5' RACE reads through MiXCR, storing one row per CDR3 protein. The sample carries 300,000 or so distinct CDR3 sequences, over 8.5% recorded once. The donors were all healthy and Caucasian. Another study also made use of these data, one on yellow fever vaccine responses in identical twins.

Material for sequencing was CD8+ T cells sorted from blood. The chain has TRBV7-2 and TRBJ2-3; 7 positions agree with TRBD1. This receptor was identified in a woman under 30 in good health. CDR3 DNA: TGTGCCAGCAGCTTAGGCTTCGCGGACAGGAGCACAGATACGCAGTATTTT. Translation gives CASSLGFADRSTDTQYF.